Below, 8 T cell receptor beta chains from the same sample are listed, as sequenced in a study of OX40 agonist ivuxolimab in advanced cancers. Produced via immunoSEQ multiplex PCR; TCRdb's table is partial and in-frame only. The sample yields around 58,000 clones, around 89% seen once. The sample here was CD4+ or CD8+ T cells sorted from blood, taken in a trial of the OX40 agonist ivuxolimab. These receptor sequences come from an adult with an advanced solid tumor such as melanoma, head and neck, liver or kidney cancer.

DNA of the CDR3: TGTGCCTGGAGAAAGCCGGGGGCCCAAGAGACCCAGTACTTC. Translation gives CAWRKPGAQETQYF. The chain uses TRBV30 and TRBJ2-5, with D perhaps TRBD1 or TRBD2 (6 bases each). The CDR3 spans 14 residues. Trimming cost V 3 bases and J 1 base, with 12 bases left between them. Germline V CDR1 and CDR2: GTSNPN, SVGIG (reference sequence).

This clone was observed a single time. The genes are TRBV5-4 and TRBJ2-1; no firm D call. The CDR3 has 11 amino acids. Per germline, CDR1 SGHNT and CDR2 YYREEE (reference sequence). The V end was cut by 1 base, the J end by 9 bases, with 5 bases between. CDR3 nucleotide sequence: TGTGCCAGCAGCTTGTCGGTTGAGCAGTTCTTC. Translation: CASSLSVEQFF.

As to this clone: Additional DNA sequences in this sample encode the identical CDR3. This CDR3 reads CASSVEADTQYF. In DNA form, the CDR3 reads TGTGCCAGCAGCGTTGAAGCAGATACGCAGTATTTT. The genes are TRBV9 and TRBJ2-3; D uncertain. There are 12 residues in the CDR3. Looked up from germline, CDR1 is SGDLS and CDR2 is YYNGEE. Trimming took 2 bases from V and 4 from J, leaving 5 bases between them.

The genes are TRBV2 and TRBJ2-7; D tentatively fits TRBD1 or TRBD2 (5 bases each). The CDR3 consists of 14 residues. V lost 6 bases, J lost 5 bases, and 17 bases lay in between. Looked up from germline, CDR1 is SNHLY and CDR2 is FYNNEI. For the CDR3, the DNA is TGTGCCAGCAGGAAATCCGGGACGACAAACGAGCAGTACTTC. This codes for CASRKSGTTNEQYF.

The V call is TRBV11-2, the J call TRBJ1-4; D call uncertain. V shed 2 bases and J shed 5 bases, with 9 bases lying between them. The germline V gene encodes CDR1 SGHAT and CDR2 FQNNGV. The length of the CDR3 is 14 residues. In DNA, the CDR3 is TGTGCCAGCAGCTTACTGAAATGGAATGAAAAACTGTTTTTT. This sequence encodes CASSLLKWNEKLFF.

The V and J genes are TRBV19 and TRBJ2-1, with a possible D match to TRBD1 (7 bases). Trimming took off 4 bases at V and 6 bases at J, with 13 bases between the two ends. Germline V gene data show CDR1 as LNHDA and CDR2 as SQIVND (reference sequence). The CDR3 runs 14 residues. The CDR3 reads CASSNQGGTNEQFF. The CDR3 DNA reads TGTGCCAGTAGTAATCAGGGGGGAACCAATGAGCAGTTCTTC.

This chain uses TRBV19 with TRBJ1-5; 8 positions agree with TRBD1. Per the germline V gene, CDR1 is LNHDA and CDR2 is SQIVND (reference sequence). Trimming cost V 3 bases and J 6 bases; bases outside gene matches: 7. This CDR3 region has 15 residues. The CDR3 sequence: CASSMEWTGSQPQHF. DNA for the CDR3: TGTGCCAGTAGTATGGAGTGGACAGGGAGTCAGCCCCAGCATTTT.

J is TRBJ1-1 and V is TRBV6-5; D not certain. Trimming cost V 2 bases and J 12 bases, with 13 bases left between them. Germline V gives CDR1 MNHEY, CDR2 SVGAGI. CDR3 length: 12 residues. The CDR3 sequence is CASSYGGGRTFF. The CDR3 DNA follows: TGTGCCAGCAGTTACGGAGGTGGCCGGACTTTCTTT.